A selection of T cell receptor beta chains follows, all from one sample in a study of shared clonotypes between healthy human individuals. Sequenced by immunoSEQ multiplex PCR; TCRdb stores in-frame clones only, minus some. The data contain approximately 240,000 clones, 65% of them singletons. Sequenced: memory CD4+ T cells sorted from blood. These receptors all stem from a man aged 30-40 years in good health. The CDR3 runs from the conserved cysteine through the conserved F or W. D genes are given only for firm matches. Clone size is shown for a subset of rows, as once, few, many or a class of expanded clone.

>many|TRBV5-1|TRBD2|17|TRBJ2-3
TGCGCCAGCAGCCCCCTGGTCGGGACTAGCGCGACAGATACGCAGTATTTT
CASSPLVGTSATDTQYF
>NA|TRBV6-5|NA|15|TRBJ2-7
TGTGCCAGCAGTCCCATCAGGGCCGGCTCCTACGAGCAGTACTTC
CASSPIRAGSYEQYF
>once|TRBV6-6|NA|14|TRBJ2-5
TGTGCCAGCAGTTACGCTACTAGCTTAGAGACCCAGTACTTC
CASSYATSLETQYF
>many|TRBV4-1|TRBD1|15|TRBJ1-1
TGCGCCAGCAGCTCCCAGGCACAGGGGGCGTTGAGGGCTTTCTTT
CASSSQAQGALRAFF
>NA|TRBV10-3|TRBD2|16|TRBJ2-1
TGTGCCATCGGGAGCAATATAGCGGGCTTGAACAATGAGCAGTTCTTC
CAIGSNIAGLNNEQFF
>NA|TRBV10-3|TRBD1|15|TRBJ1-1
TGTGCCATCACTCCGGGACAGGGTGGGAACACTGAAGCTTTCTTT
CAITPGQGGNTEAFF
>few|TRBV28|NA|13|TRBJ2-2
TGTGCCGACCGACTAGATAACACCGGGGAGCTGTTTTTT
CADRLDNTGELFF
>NA|TRBV5-1|NA|15|TRBJ2-3
TGCGCCAGCAGCTTGGCCACCTCTAGCACAGATACGCAGTATTTT
CASSLATSSTDTQYF
>NA|TRBV13|TRBD2|18|TRBJ2-2
TGTGCCAGCAGCTGGACTAGGGGTAGCAGATTGATTTCCGGGGAGCTGTTTTTT
CASSWTRGSRLISGELFF
>once|TRBV28|NA|16|TRBJ2-7
TGTGCCAGCAGTTTTGTTGTTTTAGGGAGCTCCTACGAGCAGTACTTC
CASSFVVLGSSYEQYF
>NA|TRBV28|NA|15|TRBJ2-7
TGTGCCAGCAGTGCGCACGGGACGGGTTCCTACGAGCAGTACTTC
CASSAHGTGSYEQYF
>NA|TRBV5-1|NA|16|TRBJ2-1
TGCGCCAGCACCCTGGAGCATCAGGGGCTCTACAATGAGCAGTTCTTC
CASTLEHQGLYNEQFF
>NA|TRBV18|NA|14|TRBJ1-2
TGTGCCAGCTCACCAAATTCTCCGGGAGTAGGCTACACCTTC
CASSPNSPGVGYTF
>NA|TRBV5-1|TRBD2|15|TRBJ2-3
TGCGCCAGCAGCTTTCCGGGAGGGGCCACAGATACGCAGTATTTT
CASSFPGGATDTQYF
>NA|TRBV27|NA|15|TRBJ2-7
TGTGCCAGCAGTTTATCTCAGGGGAGCTCCTACGAGCAGTACTTC
CASSLSQGSSYEQYF
>once|TRBV19|TRBD2|14|TRBJ2-7
TGTGCCACCCGGAGGACTAGCGACTATGACGAGCAGTACTTC
CATRRTSDYDEQYF
>NA|TRBV9|TRBD1|16|TRBJ1-1
TGTGCCAGCAGCGCCGGACAGGGGAGTCTGATCACTGAAGCTTTCTTT
CASSAGQGSLITEAFF
>NA|TRBV7-2|NA|15|TRBJ2-7
TGTGCCAGCAGCCTACGCCGGGGGCCCCTAAGAGAGCAGTACTTC
CASSLRRGPLREQYF
>NA|TRBV2|NA|13|TRBJ2-1
TGTGCCAGCACTGGGACTCTTCGGGGTGAGCAGTTCTTC
CASTGTLRGEQFF
>NA|TRBV6-1|NA|12|TRBJ2-1
TGTGCCAGCAAAGACCGTCACAATGAGCAGTTCTTC
CASKDRHNEQFF
>few|TRBV7-2|NA|12|TRBJ2-5
TGTGCCAGCAGCCCCGACCGGGGAACCCAGTACTTC
CASSPDRGTQYF
>few|TRBV7-6|NA|16|TRBJ1-1
TGTGCCAGCAGTCCGGGTTGGATAAGGGTAAACACTGAAGCTTTCTTT
CASSPGWIRVNTEAFF
>NA|TRBV12-5|NA|13|TRBJ2-7
TGTGCTAGTGGTGCCGTCAGGGGTTACGAGCAGTACTTC
CASGAVRGYEQYF
>NA|TRBV15|NA|14|TRBJ2-1
TGTGCCACCAGCAGGGATCCTATCTACAATGAGCAGTTCTTC
CATSRDPIYNEQFF
>NA|TRBV18|NA|16|TRBJ1-2
TGTGCCAGCTCACCGGGATACAGTCGACCCTCCTATGGCTACACCTTC
CASSPGYSRPSYGYTF
>NA|TRBV29-1|TRBD2|15|TRBJ2-7
TGCAGCGTTGAAGGACTAGCGAATCACTCCTACGAGCAGTACTTC
CSVEGLANHSYEQYF
>NA|TRBV28|NA|13|TRBJ2-5
TGTGCCAGCAGTCGAGAAGGGGTGCGGACCCAGTACTTC
CASSREGVRTQYF
>NA|TRBV5-1|NA|14|TRBJ1-2
TGCGCCAGCAGCTTGGCGAAGGGTTCGGATGGCTACACCTTC
CASSLAKGSDGYTF
>NA|TRBV27|NA|14|TRBJ2-3
TGTGCCAGCAAGTCCCAAGGGACTACAGATACGCAGTATTTT
CASKSQGTTDTQYF
>few|TRBV6-1|TRBD1|16|TRBJ1-5
TGTGCCAGCAGTGGGGTTACAGGGGATAGCAATCAGCCCCAGCATTTT
CASSGVTGDSNQPQHF
>NA|TRBV2|TRBD2|14|TRBJ2-3
TGTGCCAGCAAGCGGGAGGGCCCGACAGATACGCAGTATTTT
CASKREGPTDTQYF
>NA|TRBV19|NA|15|TRBJ2-2
TGTGCCAGTAGTATCCTCCAGTTTGGCGGCGGGGAGCTGTTTTTT
CASSILQFGGGELFF
>few|TRBV5-6|NA|17|TRBJ1-4
TGTGCCAGCAGCTTGGCCGTGGGGGCAACCTGGAGTGAAAAACTGTTTTTT
CASSLAVGATWSEKLFF
>once|TRBV19|NA|18|TRBJ2-2
TGTGCCAGTAGTATAGACTACGGGAGACGAGTAATCGTAGGGGAGCTGTTTTTT
CASSIDYGRRVIVGELFF
>few|TRBV14|NA|16|TRBJ1-2
TGTGCCAGCAGCCAAGCTGTAGGAGGGCGAGGCTATGGCTACACCTTC
CASSQAVGGRGYGYTF